A selection of T cell receptor beta chains follows, all from one sample in a study of blood T cell repertoires in COVID-19. Sequencing was performed with immunoSEQ multiplex PCR; in TCRdb, only in-frame clones are kept and a portion is missing. The sample includes 250,000 to 350,000 clones, over 85% of them seen just once. Sequences were obtained from PBMCs or T cells enriched from blood (not recorded which). These TCRs come from a woman aged 50 to 65 who had been exposed to COVID-19. Each CDR3 is given with its conserved first and last residue. A D gene is named only where the DNA matches it firmly. Rows may omit the clone size; those that give it use once, few, many or a size class.

CDR3nt,CDR3aa,d_gene,len,abundance,j_gene,v_gene
TGTGCCAGTAGGAGGACTCAGTATGGCTACACCTTC,CASRRTQYGYTF,.,12,.,TRBJ1-2,TRBV19
TGTGCCAGCAGTGAAGGGGGGACTTCCCAGACCCAGTACTTC,CASSEGGTSQTQYF,.,14,.,TRBJ2-5,TRBV2
TGTGCCAGCTCACTACTGACAGGGTCCGGAAACACCATATATTTT,CASSLLTGSGNTIYF,TRBD1,15,.,TRBJ1-3,TRBV18
TGTGCCAGCAGCCAAAAACAGGGACGCCTCTACGAGCAGTACTTC,CASSQKQGRLYEQYF,.,15,.,TRBJ2-7,TRBV28
TGTGCCAGCAGCCAAGAGGGGACAGGAAATCAGCCCCAGCATTTT,CASSQEGTGNQPQHF,TRBD1,15,.,TRBJ1-5,TRBV4-2
TGTGCCAGCAGTACCAATCGTGTGGTAGTTGGCAATCAGCCCCAGCATTTT,CASSTNRVVVGNQPQHF,.,17,.,TRBJ1-5,TRBV28
TGCGCCAGCAGCTTTCGGGACAGTGGGGACGAGCAGTACTTC,CASSFRDSGDEQYF,TRBD1,14,.,TRBJ2-7,TRBV5-1
TGTGCCAGAAACAGAAATTCTAACTATGGCTACACCTTC,CARNRNSNYGYTF,.,13,.,TRBJ1-2,TRBV2
TGTGCCAGCAGCCCACCCGGCGGGACAGGGCAGTTCTTC,CASSPPGGTGQFF,TRBD1,13,.,TRBJ2-1,TRBV7-2
TGCGCCAGCAGCCAAGATCGCGGGCGGGGGGACAGGGTCCTCTACGAGCAGTACTTC,CASSQDRGRGDRVLYEQYF,.,19,.,TRBJ2-7,TRBV4-1
TGTGCCAGCAGTTCCGGGACAGGGGGGCGCACTGAAGCTTTCTTT,CASSSGTGGRTEAFF,TRBD1,15,few,TRBJ1-1,TRBV28
TGTGCCAGCAGTTATTTCGAGGGAAACACTGAAGCTTTCTTT,CASSYFEGNTEAFF,.,14,.,TRBJ1-1,TRBV6-5
TGTGCCAGCGTCCACATATCCATTAACACTGAAGCTTTCTTT,CASVHISINTEAFF,.,14,.,TRBJ1-1,TRBV21-1
TGCGCCAGCAGTTTGTTAGCCGGAAACCTCTATGGCTACACCTTC,CASSLLAGNLYGYTF,.,15,.,TRBJ1-2,TRBV10-2
TGTGCCAGCTCACCTACAGGGGGAATCGCTAATGAAAAACTGTTTTTT,CASSPTGGIANEKLFF,TRBD1,16,.,TRBJ1-4,TRBV18
TGTGCCAGCAGTGAACAGGGGGACGGCTATGGCTACACCTTC,CASSEQGDGYGYTF,TRBD1,14,.,TRBJ1-2,TRBV2
TGTGCCAGCAGTCTAGCTACTGAAGCTTTCTTT,CASSLATEAFF,.,11,.,TRBJ1-1,TRBV28
TGTGCCAGCAGTGACCAACCTAGCAGAGCTCCTAACGAGCAGTACTTC,CASSDQPSRAPNEQYF,.,16,.,TRBJ2-7,TRBV2
TGCAGTGCTAGTCGTGGACAGCTGAACACTGAAGCTTTCTTT,CSASRGQLNTEAFF,.,14,once,TRBJ1-1,TRBV20-1
TGTGCCAGCAGTGCCGGGACACCGAATTCACCCCTCCACTTT,CASSAGTPNSPLHF,.,14,.,TRBJ1-6,TRBV2
TGTGCCACCAGTGATGGACAACGAATCACCGGGGAGCTGTTTTTT,CATSDGQRITGELFF,.,15,.,TRBJ2-2,TRBV24-1
TGTGCCAGCAGTGAAGGGCAGGTTCCTCAGCCCCAGCATTTT,CASSEGQVPQPQHF,.,14,once,TRBJ1-5,TRBV2
TGTGCCAGCAGCACAGCTCAATACAATGAGCAGTTCTTC,CASSTAQYNEQFF,.,13,.,TRBJ2-1,TRBV7-2
TGTGCCATCAGTGAGTCGAGGGAGCATACGCAGTATTTT,CAISESREHTQYF,.,13,.,TRBJ2-3,TRBV10-3
TGTGCCAGCAGCCCGACAGGGGGCCTCGACACCGGGGAGCTGTTTTTT,CASSPTGGLDTGELFF,TRBD1,16,.,TRBJ2-2,TRBV5-4
TGTGCCAGCAGCTTAGTAAGAGGGACAGGGAACACTGAAGCTTTCTTT,CASSLVRGTGNTEAFF,TRBD1,16,.,TRBJ1-1,TRBV7-8
TGTGCCAGCAGTTTTGGGGGGAACGGGGAGCTGTTTTTT,CASSFGGNGELFF,.,13,.,TRBJ2-2,TRBV12-3/TRBV12-4